A single T cell receptor beta chain is shown here with its context. Its antigen is currently unknown. This CDR3 region has 16 residues. Looked up from germline, CDR1 is GTSNPN and CDR2 is SVGIG (reference sequence). V shed 0 bases, J shed 5 bases, and the junction held 6 bases outside the gene matches. The method was immunoSEQ multiplex PCR; TCRdb's version includes in-frame clones alone and lacks a portion of them. The sample includes some 86,000 clones, 88% of them seen just once. This sample was taken from a study of T cell responses to AZD1222 COVID-19 vaccine. Study-level points and caveats: Spike-specific TCR repertoires showed rising breadth and depth after two AZD1222 doses.

This TCR was sampled from an adult who received the AZD1222 COVID-19 vaccine. The rearrangement uses TRBV30 and TRBJ2-1, with 11 bases matching TRBD2. The sample consisted of peripheral blood, taken 28 days after the second AZD1222 dose. DNA of the CDR3: TGTGCCTGGAGTGTACGTAGACTAGCGGGGCACAATGAGCAGTTCTTC. Amino acid sequence: CAWSVRRLAGHNEQFF.